This T cell receptor (beta chain) was sequenced for a study of identifying expanded T cells in peripheral blood (dated by TCRdb to between 2017 and 2020). Study-level background: Separate aliquots of the same genomic DNA pool were sequenced to produce technical replicates, and four replicates were compared in pairs.

TCRbeta CDR3 regions were profiled by bias-controlled multiplex PCR amplification of genomic DNA with the immunoSEQ Assay. Regarding the original processing steps: To quantify the absolute abundance of each unique TCRbeta CDR3 region, the sequences were collapsed and filtered. Differential abundance was tested with a binomial (Fisher-equivalent) model and with a beta-binomial model adding time-dependent variance fitted from healthy donors. Clones with fewer than 5 combined templates were excluded, and clones with Benjamini-Hochberg FDR below 0.01 were called differentially abundant. The form v = (b*log(k)+a)^2 was used to model beta-binomial variance as a function of total template count across the two samples. TCRdb holds this immuneACCESS table with in-frame rearrangements only. Some clones are missing; in checked studies, unresolved V genes explain under half, and the rest has no known cause. D and trimming come from the DNA, and the V and J calls and clone size come from that table. In all, the sample holds some 100,000 clones, and around 90% of those were seen once. The biggest ten clones account for 5.5% of the sample.

Study-level results and caveats: Between technical replicates the binomial model flagged approximately 1.2 differentially abundant clones, whereas over roughly two weeks the binomial model flagged about 15 and over approximately 4 weeks 19 to 20. The authors expected that over much longer intervals, such as months to years, biological variance in healthy repertoires might increase even further. Variance in clone template counts between roughly two-week samples significantly increased with total template count across all healthy donors. The beta-binomial model significantly reduced the number of clones called differentially abundant and the false-positive rate across all healthy-donor time intervals.

Worth noting for this clone: Its antigen has not been determined. Base qualities are not provided; no much larger clone lies one nucleotide away.

No immune events, such as infections, were documented for the healthy donors during the collection period. Blood repertoires from healthy donors were used as a training cohort for calibrating time-dependent variance in a beta-binomial model of differential abundance of T-cell clones. The training cohort comprised roughly ten healthy donors, 3 female and 7 male. The donors were between roughly 29 and 70 years old, with an average age of roughly 41 years. Whole blood, obtained from a commercial supplier, was collected from each healthy donor at three time points spaced about 2 weeks apart. For immunosequencing, genomic DNA was extracted from whole blood that had not been sorted. V loses 3 bases of germline sequence and J loses 2 bases, and the interval between the two ends is 11 bases. The germline V gene yields MNHNS for CDR1 and SASEGT for CDR2. The CDR3 sequence holds 14 residues, the cysteine and phenylalanine included. Only CDR3 DNA remains: 42 bases, in frame from the first base.

The TCR sequence derives from a person between 18 and 69 years old in good health. The sequence links TRBV6-1 to TRBJ2-7, with the D gene not clear enough to name. Sample: blood. CDR3 sequence: CASSDGPPPYEQYF. In nucleotides, the sequence is TGTGCCAGCAGTGATGGGCCCCCCCCCTACGAGCAGTACTTC.